In its sample, the clone carrying this T cell receptor (beta chain) was seen a few times. The investigators amplified TCR beta CDR3 regions from RNA transcripts. The HTBI set primed first-round TCR CDR3 RT-PCR. TCRdb redid the calling of the multiplex PCR reads with MiXCR, one entry per CDR3 protein. The sample lists some 350,000 distinct CDR3 sequences, about 16% occurring once. The ends were cut back, 1 base at V and 3 bases at J, with 8 bases in the middle. Germline CDR1 SGHDT, CDR2 YYEEEE. The CDR3 consists of 13 residues. These data come from a study of T cells in Graves' hyperthyroidism and ophthalmopathy.

The receptor was derived from a woman aged 55-70 years with Graves' ophthalmopathy. The rearrangement links TRBV5-6 to TRBJ2-7; D not certain. Sequencing was performed on blood. The CDR3 reads CASSLNELYEQYF. In DNA form, the CDR3 reads TGTGCCAGCAGCTTGAATGAACTCTACGAGCAGTACTTC.